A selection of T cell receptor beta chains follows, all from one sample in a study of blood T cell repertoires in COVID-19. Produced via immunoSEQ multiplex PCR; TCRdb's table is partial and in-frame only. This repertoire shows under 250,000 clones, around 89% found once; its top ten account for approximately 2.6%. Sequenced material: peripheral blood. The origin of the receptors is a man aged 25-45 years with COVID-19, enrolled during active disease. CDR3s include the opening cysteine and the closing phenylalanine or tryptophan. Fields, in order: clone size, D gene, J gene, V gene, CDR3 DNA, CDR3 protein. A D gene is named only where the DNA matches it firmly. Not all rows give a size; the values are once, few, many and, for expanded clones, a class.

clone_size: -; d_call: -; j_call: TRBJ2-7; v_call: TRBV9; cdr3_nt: TGTGCCAGCAGCGTAGGTGGACAGATACCTTACGAGCAGTACTTC; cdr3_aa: CASSVGGQIPYEQYF
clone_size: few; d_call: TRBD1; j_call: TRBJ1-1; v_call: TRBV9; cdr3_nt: TGTGCCAGCAGCGGGCGGGGACAGGGAACGAACACTGAAGCTTTCTTT; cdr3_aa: CASSGRGQGTNTEAFF
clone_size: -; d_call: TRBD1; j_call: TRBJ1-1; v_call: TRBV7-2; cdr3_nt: TGTGCCAGCAGCTACAGACAGGGATTGGACACTGAAGCTTTCTTT; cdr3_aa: CASSYRQGLDTEAFF
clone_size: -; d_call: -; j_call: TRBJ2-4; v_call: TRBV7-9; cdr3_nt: TGTGCCAGCAGCCATACAGCCTCGGTGGCCAAAAACATTCAGTACTTC; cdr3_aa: CASSHTASVAKNIQYF
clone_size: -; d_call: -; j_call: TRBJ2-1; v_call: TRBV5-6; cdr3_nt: TGTGCCAGCAGCTCACCCCGTTCGGGGACATACAATGAGCAGTTCTTC; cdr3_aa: CASSSPRSGTYNEQFF
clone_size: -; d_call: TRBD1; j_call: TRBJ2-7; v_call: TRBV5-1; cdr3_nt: TGCGCCAGCAGGTTAGGGACAGGGACCTCCGAGCAGTACTTC; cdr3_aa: CASRLGTGTSEQYF
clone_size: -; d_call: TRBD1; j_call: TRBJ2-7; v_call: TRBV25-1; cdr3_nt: TGTGCCAGCAGTGACGGGACAGGTTTATACGAGCAGTACTTC; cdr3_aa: CASSDGTGLYEQYF
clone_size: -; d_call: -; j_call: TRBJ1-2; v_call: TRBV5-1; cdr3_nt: TGCGCCAGCAGCTTTGAGTACAACTATGGCTACACCTTC; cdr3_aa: CASSFEYNYGYTF
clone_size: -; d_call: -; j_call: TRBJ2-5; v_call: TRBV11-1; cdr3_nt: TGTGCCAGCAGCATAACCGACAGTTTCCAAGAGACCCAGTACTTC; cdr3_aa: CASSITDSFQETQYF
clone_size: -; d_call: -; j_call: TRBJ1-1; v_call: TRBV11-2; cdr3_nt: TGTGCCAGCACCCTAACCCCCAACACTGAAGCTTTCTTT; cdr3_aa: CASTLTPNTEAFF
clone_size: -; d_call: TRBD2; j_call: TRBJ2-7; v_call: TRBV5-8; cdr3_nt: TGTGCCAGCAGCTTCAGACTAGCGGCCTCCTACGAGCAGTACTTC; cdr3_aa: CASSFRLAASYEQYF
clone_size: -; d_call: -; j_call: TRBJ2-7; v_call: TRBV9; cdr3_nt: TGTGCCAGCAGCGTAGAGACCCGAGGCCTCCACGAGCAGTACTTC; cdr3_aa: CASSVETRGLHEQYF
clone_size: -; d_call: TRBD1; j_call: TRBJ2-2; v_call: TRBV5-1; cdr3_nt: TGCGCCAGCAGCTTGGGACAGGGAACCGGGGAGCTGTTTTTT; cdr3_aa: CASSLGQGTGELFF
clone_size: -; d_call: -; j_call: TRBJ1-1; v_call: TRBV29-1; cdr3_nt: TGCAGCGTTGCGGGACAAATCATGGACACTGAAGCTTTCTTT; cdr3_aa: CSVAGQIMDTEAFF
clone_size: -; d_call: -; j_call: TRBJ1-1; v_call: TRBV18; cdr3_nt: TGTGCCAGCTCACCAGGGAGGGGATTGGACACTGAAGCTTTCTTT; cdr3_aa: CASSPGRGLDTEAFF
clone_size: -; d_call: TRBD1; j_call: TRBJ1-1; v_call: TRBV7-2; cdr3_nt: TGTGCCAGCAGCTTAACCCGGGACAGTTTTATGAACACTGAAGCTTTCTTT; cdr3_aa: CASSLTRDSFMNTEAFF
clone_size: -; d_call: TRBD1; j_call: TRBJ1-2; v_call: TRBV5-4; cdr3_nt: TGTGCCAGCAGCGTAGACAGGGAATATGGCTACACCTTC; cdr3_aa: CASSVDREYGYTF
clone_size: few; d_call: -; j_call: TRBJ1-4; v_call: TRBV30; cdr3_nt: TGTGCCTGGAGTAGAGCAACTAATGAAAAACTGTTTTTT; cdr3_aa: CAWSRATNEKLFF
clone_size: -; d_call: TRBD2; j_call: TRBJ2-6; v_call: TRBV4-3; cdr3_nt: TGCGCCAGCAGCCAAGATCAGGCTAGCGGGACGTTCTCTGGGGCCAACGTCCTGACTTTC; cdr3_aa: CASSQDQASGTFSGANVLTF
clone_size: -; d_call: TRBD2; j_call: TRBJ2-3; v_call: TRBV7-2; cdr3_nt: TGTGCCAGCAGCTTGGTAGGCACGCGGGAGGGAAGAGATACGCAGTATTTT; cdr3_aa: CASSLVGTREGRDTQYF
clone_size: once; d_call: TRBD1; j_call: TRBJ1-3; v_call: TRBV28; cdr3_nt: TGTGCCAGCAGGTCTTGGGACAGCGATGACACCATATATTTT; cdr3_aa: CASRSWDSDDTIYF
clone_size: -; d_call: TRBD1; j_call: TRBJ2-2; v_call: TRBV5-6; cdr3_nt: TGTGCCAGCAGCTTGGCCATTCAGGGGGCACGAGGGGAGCTGTTTTTT; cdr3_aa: CASSLAIQGARGELFF
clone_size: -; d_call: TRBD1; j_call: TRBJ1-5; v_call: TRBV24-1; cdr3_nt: TGTGCCACCAGTGATTCAACAGGGGGGGGGCATCAGCCCCAGCATTTT; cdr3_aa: CATSDSTGGGHQPQHF
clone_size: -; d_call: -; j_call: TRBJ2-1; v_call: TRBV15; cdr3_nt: TGTGCCACCAGCAGAGATTGGAGGTCTTCTACCTACAATGAGCAGTTCTTC; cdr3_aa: CATSRDWRSSTYNEQFF
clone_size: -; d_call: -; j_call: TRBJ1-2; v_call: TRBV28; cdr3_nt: TGTGCCAGCAGTTCCCGCTATGGCTACACCTTC; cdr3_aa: CASSSRYGYTF
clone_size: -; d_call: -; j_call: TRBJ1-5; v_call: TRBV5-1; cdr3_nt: TGCGCCAGCAGCTTGGCCCAGAATCAGCCCCAGCATTTT; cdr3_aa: CASSLAQNQPQHF
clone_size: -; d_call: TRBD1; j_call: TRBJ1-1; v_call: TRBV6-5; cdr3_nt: TGTGCCAGCAGTTTGGTTGGGACAGCCGTTGGCACTGAAGCTTTCTTT; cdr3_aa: CASSLVGTAVGTEAFF
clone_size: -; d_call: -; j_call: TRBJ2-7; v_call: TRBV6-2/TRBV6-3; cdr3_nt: TGTGCCAGCAGTTTATCGACTGGGGGGAGGAACGAGCAGTACTTC; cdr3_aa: CASSLSTGGRNEQYF
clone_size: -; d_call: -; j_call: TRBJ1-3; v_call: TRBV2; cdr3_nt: TGTGCCAGCACTACCGACAGAGGAAACACCATATATTTT; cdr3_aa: CASTTDRGNTIYF
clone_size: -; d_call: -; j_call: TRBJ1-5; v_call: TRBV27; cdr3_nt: TGTGCCAGCAGTACCGGGCAGGGGATCCAGCCCCAGCATTTT; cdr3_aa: CASSTGQGIQPQHF
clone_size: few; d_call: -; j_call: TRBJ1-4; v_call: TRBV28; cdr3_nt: TGTGCCAGCAGTCTCCCGACTAGTGAAAAACTGTTTTTT; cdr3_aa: CASSLPTSEKLFF
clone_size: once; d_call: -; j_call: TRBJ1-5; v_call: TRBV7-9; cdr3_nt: TGTGCCAGCAGCGAAGGACAGAGCAATCAGCCCCAGCATTTT; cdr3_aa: CASSEGQSNQPQHF
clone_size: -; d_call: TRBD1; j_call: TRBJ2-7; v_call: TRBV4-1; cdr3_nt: TGCGCCAGCAGCCATGGCCAGGGGGCGGGATACGAGCAGTACTTC; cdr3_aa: CASSHGQGAGYEQYF
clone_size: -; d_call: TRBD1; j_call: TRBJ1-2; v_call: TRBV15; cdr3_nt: TGTGCCACCAGCAGAGCGACAGGGGCTGCCTATGGCTACACCTTC; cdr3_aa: CATSRATGAAYGYTF
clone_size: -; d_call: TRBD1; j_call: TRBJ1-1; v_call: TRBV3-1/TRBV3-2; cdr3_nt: TGTGCCAGCAGCCAGCCCGGGACAGGGGGCTTCCGAACTGAAGCTTTCTTT; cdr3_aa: CASSQPGTGGFRTEAFF